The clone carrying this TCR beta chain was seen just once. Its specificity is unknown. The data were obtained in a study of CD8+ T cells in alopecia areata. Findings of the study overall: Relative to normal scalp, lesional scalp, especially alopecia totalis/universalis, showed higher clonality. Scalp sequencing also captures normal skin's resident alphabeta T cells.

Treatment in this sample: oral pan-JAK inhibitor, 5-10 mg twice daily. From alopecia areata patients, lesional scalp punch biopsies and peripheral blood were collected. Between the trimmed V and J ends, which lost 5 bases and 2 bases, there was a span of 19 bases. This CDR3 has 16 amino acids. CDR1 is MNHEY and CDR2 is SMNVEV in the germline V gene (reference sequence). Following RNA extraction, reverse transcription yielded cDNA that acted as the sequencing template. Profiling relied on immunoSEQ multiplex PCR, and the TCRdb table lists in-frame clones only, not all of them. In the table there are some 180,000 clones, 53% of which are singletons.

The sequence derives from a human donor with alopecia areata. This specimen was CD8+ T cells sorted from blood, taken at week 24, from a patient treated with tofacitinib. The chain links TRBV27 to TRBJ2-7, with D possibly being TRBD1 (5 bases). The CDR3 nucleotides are TGTGCCAGCAGTACGGCAGGGATTATGGGAACCTACGAGCAGTACTTC. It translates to CASSTAGIMGTYEQYF.